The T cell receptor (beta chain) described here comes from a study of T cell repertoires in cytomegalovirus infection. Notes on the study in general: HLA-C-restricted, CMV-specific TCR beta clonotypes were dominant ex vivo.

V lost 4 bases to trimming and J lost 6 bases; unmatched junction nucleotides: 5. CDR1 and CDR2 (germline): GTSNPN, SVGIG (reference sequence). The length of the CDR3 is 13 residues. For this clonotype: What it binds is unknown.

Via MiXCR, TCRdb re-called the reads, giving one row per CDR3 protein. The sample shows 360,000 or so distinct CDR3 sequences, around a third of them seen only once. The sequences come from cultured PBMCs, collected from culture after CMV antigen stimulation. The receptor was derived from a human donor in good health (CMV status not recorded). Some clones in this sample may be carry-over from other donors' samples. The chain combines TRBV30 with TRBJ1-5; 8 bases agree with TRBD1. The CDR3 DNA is TGTGCCTGGAACAGGGGGACGAGTCAGCCCCAGCATTTT. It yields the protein CAWNRGTSQPQHF.